The clone carrying this TCR beta chain was detected many times. Antigen specificity is unknown. These data belong to a study of T and B cells in COVID-19 patients. Background on the study: At median age around 34 years, recovered patients were younger than active-infection patients at about 63. The study's findings and limits: There were 2,000 to 3,000 TCR clusters exclusive to the recovered cohort, 31 with low generation probability.

V lost 8 bases to trimming and J lost 4 bases, with 21 bases between them. The CDR3 contains 15 residues. The germline V gene encodes CDR1 MNHEY and CDR2 SMNVEV (reference sequence). From blood, roughly 240-550 ng of genomic DNA served as TRB template. TRB rearrangements were amplified by multiplex PCR with BIOMED2 TRB-A/B primers. TCRdb re-called the multiplex PCR reads with MiXCR, one entry per CDR3 protein. Altogether about 15,000 distinct CDR3 sequences are present, roughly 29% being singletons, with the ten largest covering roughly 1.2%. This sequence was found in a human donor who had recovered from COVID-19. The V call is TRBV27, the J call TRBJ2-7; D is uncertain. Sequencing input: blood. The chain's CDR3 is CASRPLHSRSYEQYF. Here the CDR3 DNA reads TGTGCCAGCCGACCTTTACACTCACGTAGTTACGAGCAGTACTTC.